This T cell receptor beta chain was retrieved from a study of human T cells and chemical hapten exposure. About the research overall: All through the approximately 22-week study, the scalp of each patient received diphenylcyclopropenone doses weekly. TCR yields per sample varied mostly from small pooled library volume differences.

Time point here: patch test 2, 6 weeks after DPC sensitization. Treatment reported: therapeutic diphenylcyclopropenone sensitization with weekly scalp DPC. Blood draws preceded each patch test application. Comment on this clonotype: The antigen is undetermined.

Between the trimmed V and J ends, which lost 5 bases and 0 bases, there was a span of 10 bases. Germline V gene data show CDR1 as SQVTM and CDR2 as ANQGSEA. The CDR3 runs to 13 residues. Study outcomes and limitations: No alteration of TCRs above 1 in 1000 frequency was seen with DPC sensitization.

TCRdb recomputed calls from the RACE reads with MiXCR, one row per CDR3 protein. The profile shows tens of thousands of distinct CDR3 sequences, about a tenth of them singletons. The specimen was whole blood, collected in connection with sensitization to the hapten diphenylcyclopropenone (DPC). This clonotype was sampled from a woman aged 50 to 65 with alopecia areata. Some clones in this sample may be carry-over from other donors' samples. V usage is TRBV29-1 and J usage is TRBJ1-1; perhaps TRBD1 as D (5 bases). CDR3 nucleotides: TGCAGCGTTTCAGGGTCCATGAACACTGAAGCTTTCTTT. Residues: CSVSGSMNTEAFF. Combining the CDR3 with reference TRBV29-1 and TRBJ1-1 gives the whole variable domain SAVISQKPSRDICQRGTSLTIQCQVDSQVTMMFWYRQQPGQSLTLIATANQGSEATYESGFVIDKFPISRPNLTFSTLTVSNMSPEDSSIYLCSVSGSMNTEAFFGQGTRLTVV.